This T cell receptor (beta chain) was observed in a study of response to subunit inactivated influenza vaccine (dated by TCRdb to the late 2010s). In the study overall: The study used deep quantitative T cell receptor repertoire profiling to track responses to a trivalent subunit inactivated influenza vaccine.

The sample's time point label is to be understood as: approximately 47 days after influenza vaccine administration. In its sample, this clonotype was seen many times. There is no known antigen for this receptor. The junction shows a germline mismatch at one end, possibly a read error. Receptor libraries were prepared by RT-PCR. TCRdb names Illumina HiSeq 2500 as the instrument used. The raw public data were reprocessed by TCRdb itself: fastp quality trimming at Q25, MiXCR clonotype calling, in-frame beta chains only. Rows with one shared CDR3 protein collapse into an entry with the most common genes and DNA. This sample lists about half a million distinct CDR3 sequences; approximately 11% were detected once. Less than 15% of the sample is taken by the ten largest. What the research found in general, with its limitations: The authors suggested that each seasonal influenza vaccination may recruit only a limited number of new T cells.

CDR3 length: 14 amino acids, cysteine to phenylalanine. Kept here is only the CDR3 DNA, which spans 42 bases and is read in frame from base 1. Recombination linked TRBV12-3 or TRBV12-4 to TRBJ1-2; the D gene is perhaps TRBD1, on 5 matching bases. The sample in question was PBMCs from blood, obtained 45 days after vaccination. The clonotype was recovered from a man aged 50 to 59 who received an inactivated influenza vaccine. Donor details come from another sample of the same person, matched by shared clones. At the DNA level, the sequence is TGCGCCAGCAGCTTGGGTCAGGGAGGCTATGGCTACACCTTC. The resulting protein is CASSLGQGGYGYTF.